This T cell receptor (beta chain) was recovered during a study of T cells in Graves' hyperthyroidism and ophthalmopathy. What was amplified from RNA transcripts were TCR beta CDR3 regions. TCR CDR3 underwent first-round RT-PCR with the HTBI primer set. TCRdb recomputed calls from the multiplex PCR reads with MiXCR, one row per CDR3 protein. The table includes under 350,000 distinct CDR3 sequences, roughly 15% detected once. Fresh peripheral blood, about 9.9 ml, yielded the PBMCs. Germline V gives CDR1 LNHNV, CDR2 YYDKDF (reference sequence). This CDR3 has 13 residues. With 3 bases clipped from V and 4 bases from J, the junction kept 1 base outside the gene matches.

The sample consisted of blood. This chain links TRBV15 with TRBJ1-2, with 8 bases lining up with TRBD1. The clonotype was recovered from a woman aged 40 to 50 with Graves' ophthalmopathy. CDR3 residues: CATSRDRVYGYTF. Here the CDR3 DNA reads TGTGCCACCAGCAGGGACAGGGTCTATGGCTACACCTTC. Together with reference TRBV15 and TRBJ1-2, the CDR3 gives the full variable domain: DAMVIQNPRYQVTQFGKPVTLSCSQTLNHNVMYWYQQKSSQAPKLLFHYYDKDFNNEADTPDNFQSRRPNTSFCFLDIRSPGLGDTAMYLCATSRDRVYGYTFGSGTRLTVV.